The sequence of this TCR beta chain was determined in a study of blood T cell repertoires in COVID-19. Study details: Specimens from acute and convalescent COVID-19 originated in the United States, Italy and Spain.

The assay was immunoSEQ multiplex PCR, and TCRdb's table has in-frame clones only and misses some. This sample has 210,000 or so clones; approximately 85% occur once, and the top ten carry roughly 5.3%. The CDR3 spans 12 residues. Per the germline V gene, CDR1 is LNHDA and CDR2 is SQIVND (reference sequence). The V gene end was trimmed by 8 bases and the J gene end by 3 bases; junction bases not matched to a gene: 2. The Seattle patients joined while their infection was active and were tracked longitudinally afterward. Input material: peripheral blood. The clonotype originates from a man aged 50-60 years with COVID-19, enrolled during active disease. This chain links TRBV19 with TRBJ1-1; TRBD1 agrees at 8 bases. The CDR3: CASGQGHTEAFF. CDR3 DNA: TGTGCCAGTGGACAGGGTCACACTGAAGCTTTCTTT.